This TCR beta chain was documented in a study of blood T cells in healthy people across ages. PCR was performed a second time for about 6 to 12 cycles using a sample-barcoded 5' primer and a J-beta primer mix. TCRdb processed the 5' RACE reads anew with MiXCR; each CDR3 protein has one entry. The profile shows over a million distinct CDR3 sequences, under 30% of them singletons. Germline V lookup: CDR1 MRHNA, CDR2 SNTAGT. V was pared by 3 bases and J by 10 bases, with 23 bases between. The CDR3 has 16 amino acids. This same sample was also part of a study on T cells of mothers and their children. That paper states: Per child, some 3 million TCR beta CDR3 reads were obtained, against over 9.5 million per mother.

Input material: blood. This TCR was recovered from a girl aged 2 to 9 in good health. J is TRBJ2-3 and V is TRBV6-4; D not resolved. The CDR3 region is CASSEGTASGPDAQYF. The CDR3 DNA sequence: TGTGCCAGCAGTGAAGGTACCGCTAGTGGACCCGATGCGCAGTATTTT.